Detailed here is one TCR beta chain. The specificity of this receptor is unknown. The input lacks base qualities; no much larger clone sits a single base away. The sample belongs to a study of blood T cell repertoires in COVID-19 (dated by TCRdb to the early 2020s). At the level of the whole study: Samples from collaborators originated in the United States, Italy and Spain and spanned both the acute and convalescent phases of COVID-19. Sample metadata almost always included a de-identified subject ID, COVID-19 status, age in years and sex. A freely available public database, intended as a resource for researchers studying the immune response to SARS-CoV-2, is where the repertoires were released. Where available, HLA class I and class II types were obtained from metadata supplied by the sample provider rather than from assay-based typing. Deeply sampled blood TCRbeta repertoires from subjects exposed to, actively infected with, or recovered from COVID-19 were included in the dataset. The material from the prospective study consisted of cDNA or gDNA derived from T cells, B-cell-depleted T cells, or PBMCs. The samples were drawn from two sources: the first 160 participants of the ongoing ImmuneRACE study, and 1,000 to 1,500 subjects contributed by 6 global collaborators.

What the work shows at the level of the full study, not this receptor alone: The amount of clinical and demographic metadata varied by source and participant and was provided uncurated.

Each collaborating institution followed its own protocols to collect whole blood in K2EDTA tubes. For TCRbeta analysis, collaborator samples were shipped as frozen whole blood, as isolated PBMCs, or as DNA extracted from either sample type. Cut back by 0 bases and 2 bases, the V and J ends lie 11 bases apart. The cysteine opens and the phenylalanine closes a CDR3 of 15 amino acids. The CDR3 DNA has 45 bases and is translated from base 1. Reading the germline V gene (reference sequence) gives CDR1 LGHDT and CDR2 YNNKEL. TCRbeta CDR3 regions were amplified from genomic DNA by means of the immunoSEQ Assay, a bias-controlled multiplex PCR. In the authors' own workflow: Nucleated cell counts per sample were estimated from amplification of reference gene primers within the assay. To quantify the absolute abundance of each unique TCRbeta CDR3 rearrangement, sequence reads were collapsed and filtered. For each sample, productive Simpson clonality was calculated as the square root of Simpson's diversity index over productive rearrangements. The table comes from immuneACCESS by way of TCRdb, which keeps in-frame sequences with V and J called. Part of the clones is missing from these tables; in studies checked, under half for an unresolved V gene and the rest for unknown reasons. From that table come the V and J calls and clone size; the DNA was used to work out D and trimming. Counted in this sample were about 220,000 clones; around 80% of them appeared once. The ten largest account for about 13% of the sample.

The sequencing sample was made of peripheral blood. The V and J segments used are TRBV3-1 (or the pseudogene TRBV3-2) and TRBJ2-7; perhaps TRBD1 is the D gene, with 6 bases matching. This TCR was recovered from a human donor in a cohort sampled during active COVID-19. In nucleotide form, the sequence is TGTGCCAGCAGCCAAGAAGGACAGAGTGCCTACGAGCAGTACTTC. It is translated as CASSQEGQSAYEQYF.